The present entry profiles one T cell receptor (beta chain) with its context. The data originate from a study of control samples from healthy donors and cancer patients. The repertoire was sequenced with immunoSEQ multiplex PCR; TCRdb's copy has only in-frame clones and lacks some. This table has some 140,000 clones, roughly 92% appearing once. Germline V gives CDR1 SQVTM, CDR2 ANQGSEA. Unmatched junction bases numbered 5, after V lost 6 bases and J lost 4 bases. The CDR3 covers 15 residues. The chain couples TRBV29-1 to TRBJ2-1; the match to TRBD2 covers 14 bases. This receptor was obtained from a young man in good health. Source material: blood. CDR3: CSVRTSGRPYNEQFF. The CDR3 DNA reads as TGCAGCGTGCGGACTAGCGGGAGGCCTTACAATGAGCAGTTCTTC.